This T cell receptor (beta chain) was recovered during a study of vaccination and CD4 T cells after COVID-19. Study context: Two mRNA vaccine doses were given, either BNT162b2 or mRNA-1273. The interval from dose two to post-vaccine sampling had a median of about 66 days, and it ranged from 14 to 241. Study-wide results and caveats: Median 86.3% of reactive clones detected in convalescent patients emerged only post-vaccination.

Treatment noted: approximately nine-day PBMC culture with coronavirus spike peptide pools or control peptides (ViraFEST assay). Cultured CD4+ T cells had their DNA profiled by the Oncomine TCR Beta short-read assay. Each CDR3 protein is one row after TCRdb ran MiXCR on the PCR reads. The profile shows about 22,000 distinct CDR3 sequences, around a third of them singletons. In germline, CDR1 is SQVTM, CDR2 ANQGSEA. V shed 7 bases, J shed 6 bases, and the junction held 16 bases outside the gene matches. The CDR3 contains 15 residues. With respect to this clonotype: Its matching antigen is unknown.

Source material: cultured CD4+ T cells from blood. The source of this sequence is a human donor with COVID-19. The chain couples TRBV29-1 to TRBJ1-1; 8 bases are shared with TRBD1. CDR3 sequence reads: CSAGGQGGPRAEAFF. The CDR3 bases are TGCAGCGCCGGCGGACAGGGTGGGCCGAGGGCTGAAGCTTTCTTT. Based on the CDR3 plus reference TRBV29-1 and TRBJ1-1, the full variable domain is SAVISQKPSRDICQRGTSLTIQCQVDSQVTMMFWYRQQPGQSLTLIATANQGSEATYESGFVIDKFPISRPNLTFSTLTVSNMSPEDSSIYLCSAGGQGGPRAEAFFGQGTRLTVV.